These 23 T cell receptor beta chains came from one sample sequenced in a study of T cells in Graves' hyperthyroidism and ophthalmopathy. RNA transcripts yielded amplified TCR beta CDR3 regions. The primer set for the first-round RT-PCR of the TCR CDR3 was HTBI. One entry per CDR3 protein, called by TCRdb with MiXCR from the multiplex PCR reads. In the table there are about 210,000 distinct CDR3 sequences, about 15% of which are singletons. What was sequenced was blood. The receptors derive from a man aged 45-65 years with Graves' hyperthyroidism.

This clonotype was observed many times. The genes are TRBV20-1 and TRBJ2-7, with a tentative D call TRBD1 (6 bases). Germline V lookup: CDR1 DFQATT, CDR2 SNEGSKA (reference sequence). There are 15 residues in the CDR3. The V end lost 3 bases, the J end lost 4 bases, and 19 bases lay between the germline ends. The CDR3 bases are TGCAGTGCTAGCTCTCCAGGCAGGGGCTTATACGAGCAGTACTTC. Protein product: CSASSPGRGLYEQYF.

This clonotype was picked up many times. This chain uses TRBV6-1 with TRBJ2-3; no clear D. Per the germline V gene, CDR1 is MNHNS and CDR2 is SASEGT. The CDR3 runs to 13 residues. The V end was cut by 6 bases, the J end by 3 bases, with 10 bases between. CDR3 amino acids: CASSLTSTDTQYF. The CDR3 DNA reads as TGTGCCAGCAGCCTAACAAGTACAGATACGCAGTATTTT.

There are many counts of this clonotype. The chain combines TRBV24-1 with TRBJ1-1; D is ambiguous. CDR3 size: 13 residues. Trimming took 7 bases from V and 1 from J, leaving 9 bases between them. Germline-derived CDR1 and CDR2 are KGHDR and SFDVKD. The CDR3 DNA follows: TGTGCCACCAGGGGCAGCTGGAACACTGAAGCTTTCTTT. Protein sequence: CATRGSWNTEAFF.

With regard to this clonotype: A read error may be the cause here, since a much bigger clone is one base away. The rearrangement uses TRBV29-1 and TRBJ2-7, with a possible D match to TRBD1 (6 bases). CDR1 is SQVTM and CDR2 is ANQGSEA in the germline V gene. V was shortened by 1 base and J by 3 bases, with 16 bases between the two germline ends. This CDR3 contains 15 residues. The CDR3 DNA reads TGCAGCGTTGAAGCCTCCGGGACACGGGGCTACGAGCAGTACTTC. Amino acid sequence: CSVEASGTRGYEQYF.

This clonotype has a count of ten or more. V is TRBV27 and J is TRBJ2-7, with 8 bases identical to TRBD2. Unmatched junction bases numbered 7, after V lost 0 bases and J lost 0 bases. Per germline, CDR1 MNHEY and CDR2 SMNVEV (reference sequence). The CDR3 length is 17 residues. The CDR3 protein is CASSLSGLAGNSYEQYF. The CDR3 DNA reads as TGTGCCAGCAGTTTATCGGGGCTAGCGGGCAACTCCTACGAGCAGTACTTC.

Written as DNA, the CDR3 is TGCAGTGCTGGACAGGGGGCTTACACTGAAGCTTTCTTT. It is translated as CSAGQGAYTEAFF. The gene calls are TRBV20-1 and TRBJ1-1, with TRBD1 identical over 11 bases. The CDR3 covers 13 residues. Germline V gene data show CDR1 as DFQATT and CDR2 as SNEGSKA (reference sequence). Trimming at V came to 5 bases and at J to 3 bases, leaving 2 bases not matched to a gene.

This clonotype has a count of ten or more. The chain employs TRBV27 and TRBJ2-1; 8 bases are a match to TRBD2. CDR3 length: 16 residues. Germline V gene data show CDR1 as MNHEY and CDR2 as SMNVEV (reference sequence). V lost 2 bases to trimming and J lost 8 bases; unmatched junction nucleotides: 11. CDR3 residues: CASSLGAGGRRDEQFF. In nucleotides, the CDR3 is TGTGCCAGCAGTTTAGGGGCGGGAGGACGCCGGGATGAGCAGTTCTTC.

The chain recombines TRBV9 with TRBJ2-1, with 14 bases aligning to TRBD2. The CDR3 loop spans 15 amino acids. V was pared by 2 bases and J by 8 bases, with 3 bases of the junction left unmatched. Per the germline V gene, CDR1 is SGDLS and CDR2 is YYNGEE. The CDR3 DNA reads TGTGCCAGCAGCGTGGGACTAGCGGGAGTCTATGAGCAGTTCTTC. This encodes CASSVGLAGVYEQFF.

This chain links TRBV5-5 with TRBJ2-5; 8 bases agree with TRBD1. Trimming took 1 base from V and 5 from J; bases not matched to a gene: 7. The CDR3 runs to 15 residues. CDR1 and CDR2 from the germline V gene are SGHKS and YYEKEE (reference sequence). Here the CDR3 reads CASSLNQGAGETQYF. In DNA, the CDR3 is TGTGCCAGCAGCTTGAACCAGGGGGCGGGGGAGACCCAGTACTTC.

Only one count was recorded for this clonotype. V gene TRBV11-3 combines with J gene TRBJ2-5; 12 bases align to TRBD2. J gave up 1 base and V 1 base, and 4 bases lay outside the gene matches. CDR1 and CDR2 from the germline V gene are SGHNT and YENEEA. CDR3 length equals 17 residues. CDR3 in DNA: TGTGCCAGCAGCTTAGGGACTAGCGGGGCCATCCAAGAGACCCAGTACTTC. Amino acids: CASSLGTSGAIQETQYF.

At least ten counts were recorded for this clonotype. The V gene is TRBV11-2, the J gene TRBJ2-4; D is undetermined. From germline, CDR1 is SGHAT and CDR2 FQNNGV. The ends were cut back, 8 bases at V and 7 bases at J, with 18 bases in the middle. The CDR3 extends over 14 amino acids. CDR3 residues: CASRTVRSRNIQYF. The CDR3 nucleotides read TGTGCCAGCCGTACGGTTAGGTCCCGGAACATTCAGTACTTC.

V usage is TRBV7-3 and J usage is TRBJ2-7; tentative D call: TRBD2 (6 bases). Trimming left V 5 bases short and J 5 bases short, with 13 bases between. The CDR3 consists of 13 residues. The V gene's germline CDR1 is SGHTA and CDR2 FQGTGA. The CDR3 nucleotides read TGTGCCAGCAGCAAAGGTAGCGGCGACGAGCAGTACTTC. This sequence encodes CASSKGSGDEQYF.

The CDR3 coding sequence is TGTGCCAGCAGTCGGTGGACACCCACCGGGGAGCTGTTTTTT. It specifies CASSRWTPTGELFF. The chain couples TRBV12-3 or TRBV12-4 to TRBJ2-2; D is perhaps TRBD1 (5 bases). Trimming stripped 5 bases from V and 4 bases from J, with 11 bases between. This CDR3 is built from 14 residues.

This rearrangement joins TRBV2 to TRBJ1-2, with D possibly matching TRBD1 (5 bases). Germline V CDR1 and CDR2: SNHLY, FYNNEI. Trimming stripped 7 bases from V and 5 bases from J, with 11 bases between. The CDR3 has 12 amino acids. CDR3 protein: CASILGAYGYTF. In nucleotides, the CDR3 is TGTGCCAGCATCCTTGGGGCTTATGGCTACACCTTC.

On this clonotype: Its ends do not fully match the called genes, so a read error is possible. V and J are TRBV5-1 and TRBJ1-2; D gene uncertain. CDR1 is SGHRS and CDR2 is YFSETQ in the germline V gene. The CDR3 runs to 12 residues. In DNA, the CDR3 is TGTGCCAGCAGCTCCGGGAGTAGGGGCTACACCTTC. This translates into CASSSGSRGYTF.

In its sample, this clonotype was seen many times. The CDR3 loop is CASSLSRNSPLHF. CDR3 DNA sequence: TGTGCCAGCAGTTTATCTAGGAATTCACCCCTCCACTTT. This chain uses TRBV27 with TRBJ1-6, with D uncertain. Germline lookup yields CDR1 MNHEY and CDR2 SMNVEV (reference sequence). CDR3 length equals 13 residues. Deletions cut 0 bases from V and 7 bases from J, with 4 bases between.

This clonotype was found a few times. The V gene is TRBV9, the J gene TRBJ2-7, with D possibly being TRBD2 (6 bases). CDR3 size: 14 residues. From germline, CDR1 is SGDLS and CDR2 YYNGEE. V was trimmed by 0 bases and J by 5 bases, leaving 12 bases between them. The CDR3 here is CASSVDVPGDEQYF. DNA for the CDR3: TGTGCCAGCAGCGTAGATGTCCCGGGAGACGAGCAGTACTTC.

The rearrangement joins TRBV4-3 to TRBJ2-3; D remains unclear. V lost 0 bases, J lost 2 bases, and 12 bases lay in between. Germline V gene data show CDR1 as LGHNA and CDR2 as YSLEER. CDR3 length: 16 residues. The CDR3 DNA reads as TGCGCCAGCAGCCAAGATGCCGTGGGGTACACAGATACGCAGTATTTT. It yields the protein CASSQDAVGYTDTQYF.

As for this clonotype: A much more abundant neighbour one base away suggests this may be a read error. The CDR3 DNA is TGTGCCTGGTGTGTGGCAGGGGTTTGGTTGACTGAAGCTTTCTTT. Translation gives CAWCVAGVWLTEAFF. V gene TRBV30 combines with J gene TRBJ1-1; TRBD1 might be the D (6 bases). The CDR3 loop spans 15 amino acids. Germline CDR1 GTSNPN, CDR2 SVGIG (reference sequence).

This clonotype was seen a few times. The chain uses TRBV7-9 and TRBJ1-2, with no clear D. Germline V gene lookup returns CDR1 SEHNR and CDR2 FQNEAQ (reference sequence). V was shortened by 1 base and J by 7 bases, with 19 bases between the two germline ends. This CDR3 is 16 amino acids long. The CDR3: CASSLVAGIGVSGYTF. In DNA form, the CDR3 reads TGTGCCAGCAGCTTAGTCGCGGGGATTGGGGTATCTGGCTACACCTTC.

This clonotype has at least ten counts. V is TRBV10-3 and J is TRBJ2-7; 14 bases agree with TRBD2. The CDR3 contains 18 residues. Losses at the gene ends were 5 bases for V and 0 bases for J; bases not matched to a gene: 9. Germline loops: CDR1 ENHRY, CDR2 SYGVKD. The CDR3: CAISYRLAGGPSSYEQYF. DNA of the CDR3: TGTGCCATCAGTTATCGACTAGCGGGAGGGCCCTCCTCCTACGAGCAGTACTTC.

This chain joins TRBV6-9 and TRBJ1-1, with D perhaps TRBD1 (5 bases). The germline V and J ends were trimmed by 4 bases and 1 base, with 10 bases remaining between them. The CDR3 has 14 residues. CDR1 is MNHGY, CDR2 SVAAGI, per germline. The CDR3 protein is CASSSRQRNTEAFF. The DNA of the CDR3 is TGTGCCAGCAGTTCACGACAGCGGAACACTGAAGCTTTCTTT.

This clonotype was seen repeatedly, ten times or more. This chain joins TRBV5-1 and TRBJ1-1; 8 nucleotides agree with TRBD1. CDR1 is SGHRS and CDR2 is YFSETQ in the germline V gene. The CDR3 loop spans 16 amino acids. With V trimmed by 2 bases and J by 4 bases, 10 bases remained unmatched. CDR3 in DNA: TGCGCCAGCAGCTTTCCTCCAGGGGGCCAAGGCACTGAAGCTTTCTTT. It translates to CASSFPPGGQGTEAFF.